This record covers a single TCR beta chain. This record belongs to a study of blood T cell repertoires in COVID-19. About the study: Sites in the United States, Italy and Spain provided acute and convalescent COVID-19 samples. T cells, B-cell-depleted T cells, or PBMCs provided the cDNA or gDNA that served as material.

Authors' data handling: Nucleated cell counts were estimated from reference gene primer amplification. Clones were read by immunoSEQ multiplex PCR, and TCRdb kept only the in-frame ones, dropping some. For V, J and clone size, that table is used; D and trimming come from the DNA. The sample shows approximately 300,000 clones, around four fifths of them seen only once. The receptor was isolated from a woman aged 45-65 years with active or convalescent COVID-19. What was sequenced was peripheral blood.

The CDR3: CASSQGFPMSYEQYF. In DNA form, the CDR3 reads TGTGCCAGCAGCCAAGGCTTCCCTATGTCCTACGAGCAGTACTTC. V is TRBV3-1 (or the pseudogene TRBV3-2) and J is TRBJ2-7; no reliable D call. The CDR3 consists of 15 residues. The V gene lost 1 base and the J gene lost 1 base, with 11 bases spanning the gap. CDR1 is LGHDT and CDR2 is YNNKEL in the germline V gene (reference sequence).